This TCR beta chain was profiled in a study of cytomegalovirus exposure and HLA in healthy donors. Study background: An early release of data contained 80 million to 85 million unique TCRs, which came from HLA-typed donors. Overall study results and limits: In a later analysis, TCR association rates varied by HLA locus: DRB1 most, HLA-C fewest. Later, an analysis found that common viral pathogens appeared to be linked with several of the most significant clusters.

V was clipped by 4 bases and J by 6 bases, with 17 bases between them. This CDR3 comprises 15 residues. CDR1 SNHLY and CDR2 FYNNEI come from the germline V gene. PCR amplification relied on 60 Vbeta primers (plus 13 Jbeta primers). TCRdb keeps only in-frame clones here, not all; method: immunoSEQ multiplex PCR. The sample consists of some 120,000 clones, around two thirds of them appearing once. This clone was counted a few times. Its antigen is currently unknown. Additional DNA sequences in this sample encode the identical CDR3. This chain connects TRBV2 to TRBJ2-3, with D possibly matching TRBD1 (9 bases). Specimen: PBMCs. This receptor was taken from a woman aged 40 to 50 in good health and CMV-seropositive. The CDR3 sequence is CASSVAGQGRDTQYF. DNA of the CDR3: TGTGCCAGCAGTGTAGCGGGACAGGGTCGTGATACGCAGTATTTT.